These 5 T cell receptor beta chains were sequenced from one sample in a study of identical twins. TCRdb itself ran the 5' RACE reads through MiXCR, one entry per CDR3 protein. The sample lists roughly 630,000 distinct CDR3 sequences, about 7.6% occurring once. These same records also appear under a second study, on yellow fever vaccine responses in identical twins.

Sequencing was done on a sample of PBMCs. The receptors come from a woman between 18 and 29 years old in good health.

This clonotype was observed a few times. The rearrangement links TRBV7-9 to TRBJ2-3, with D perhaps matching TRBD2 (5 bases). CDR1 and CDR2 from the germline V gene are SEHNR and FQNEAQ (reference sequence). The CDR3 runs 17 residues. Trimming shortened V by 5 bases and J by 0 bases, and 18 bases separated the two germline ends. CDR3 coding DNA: TGTGCCAGCAGCCCCCGGGGTGGGGTTACTAGCACAGATACGCAGTATTTT. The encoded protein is CASSPRGGVTSTDTQYF.

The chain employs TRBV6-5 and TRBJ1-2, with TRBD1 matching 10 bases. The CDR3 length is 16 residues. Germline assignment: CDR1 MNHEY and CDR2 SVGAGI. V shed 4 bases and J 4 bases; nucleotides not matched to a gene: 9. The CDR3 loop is CASSSFWTGGSYGYTF. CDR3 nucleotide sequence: TGTGCCAGCAGTTCATTCTGGACAGGGGGTAGCTATGGCTACACCTTC.

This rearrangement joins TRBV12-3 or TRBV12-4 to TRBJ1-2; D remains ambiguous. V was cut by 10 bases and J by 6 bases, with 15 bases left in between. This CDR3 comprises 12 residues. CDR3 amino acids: CATSTRQHGYTF. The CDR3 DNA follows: TGTGCCACCTCAACACGACAACATGGCTACACCTTC.

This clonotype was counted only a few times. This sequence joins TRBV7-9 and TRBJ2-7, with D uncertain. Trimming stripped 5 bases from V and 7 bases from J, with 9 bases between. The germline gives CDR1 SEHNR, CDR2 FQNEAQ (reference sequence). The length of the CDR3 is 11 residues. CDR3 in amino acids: CASSPWEEQYF. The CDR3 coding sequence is TGTGCCAGCAGCCCATGGGAAGAGCAGTACTTC.

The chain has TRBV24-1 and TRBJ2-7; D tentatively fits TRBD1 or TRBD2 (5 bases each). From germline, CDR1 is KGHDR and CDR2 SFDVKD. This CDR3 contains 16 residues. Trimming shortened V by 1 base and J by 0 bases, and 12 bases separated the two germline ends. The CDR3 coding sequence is TGTGCCACCAGTGATTTTGGGGGAGTAATCTCCTACGAGCAGTACTTC. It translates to CATSDFGGVISYEQYF.